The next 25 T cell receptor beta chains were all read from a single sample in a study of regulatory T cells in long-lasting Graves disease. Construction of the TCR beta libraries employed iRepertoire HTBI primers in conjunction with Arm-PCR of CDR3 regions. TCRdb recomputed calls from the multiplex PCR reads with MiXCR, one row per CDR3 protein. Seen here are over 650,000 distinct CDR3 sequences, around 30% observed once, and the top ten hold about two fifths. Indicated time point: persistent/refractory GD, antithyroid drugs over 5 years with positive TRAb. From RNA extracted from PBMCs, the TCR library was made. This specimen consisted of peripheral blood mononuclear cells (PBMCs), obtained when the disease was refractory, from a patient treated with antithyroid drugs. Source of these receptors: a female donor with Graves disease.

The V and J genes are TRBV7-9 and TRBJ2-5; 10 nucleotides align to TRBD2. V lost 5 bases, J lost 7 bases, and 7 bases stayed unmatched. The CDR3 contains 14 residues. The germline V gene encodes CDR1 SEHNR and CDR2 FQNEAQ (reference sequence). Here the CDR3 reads CASSRTSGPPTQYF. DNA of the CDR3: TGTGCCAGCAGCAGGACTAGCGGACCCCCGACCCAGTACTTC.

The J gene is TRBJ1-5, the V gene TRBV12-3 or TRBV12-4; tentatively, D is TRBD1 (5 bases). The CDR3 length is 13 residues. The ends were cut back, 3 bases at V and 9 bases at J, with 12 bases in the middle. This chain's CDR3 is CASSFGQGSPQHF. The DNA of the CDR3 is TGTGCCAGCAGTTTCGGGCAGGGTTCGCCCCAGCATTTT.

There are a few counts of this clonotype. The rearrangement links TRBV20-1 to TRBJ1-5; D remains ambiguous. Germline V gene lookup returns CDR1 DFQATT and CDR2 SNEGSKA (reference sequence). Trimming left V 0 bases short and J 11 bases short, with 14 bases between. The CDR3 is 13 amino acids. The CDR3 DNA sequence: TGCAGTGCTAGAGAGCCGAGGAGGAAGACCCAGCATTTT. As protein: CSAREPRRKTQHF.

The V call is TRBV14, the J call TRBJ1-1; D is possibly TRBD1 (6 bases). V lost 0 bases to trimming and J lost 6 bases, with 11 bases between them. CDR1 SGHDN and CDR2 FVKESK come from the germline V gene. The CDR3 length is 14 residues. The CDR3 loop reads CASSQDLGAAEAFF. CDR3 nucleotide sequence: TGTGCCAGCAGCCAAGATTTGGGGGCCGCTGAAGCTTTCTTT.

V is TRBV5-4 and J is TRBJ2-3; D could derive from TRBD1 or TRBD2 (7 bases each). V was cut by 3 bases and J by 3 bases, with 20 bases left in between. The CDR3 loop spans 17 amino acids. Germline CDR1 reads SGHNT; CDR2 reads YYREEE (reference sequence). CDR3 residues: CASSSKGAGEVTDTQYF. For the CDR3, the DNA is TGTGCCAGCAGCTCTAAGGGGGCGGGAGAGGTGACAGATACGCAGTATTTT.

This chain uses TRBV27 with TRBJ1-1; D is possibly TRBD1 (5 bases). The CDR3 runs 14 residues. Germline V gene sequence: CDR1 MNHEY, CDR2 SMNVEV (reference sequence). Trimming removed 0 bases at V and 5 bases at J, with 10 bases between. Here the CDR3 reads CASSLSSQGTEAFF. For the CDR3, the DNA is TGTGCCAGCAGTTTATCGAGTCAGGGTACTGAAGCTTTCTTT.

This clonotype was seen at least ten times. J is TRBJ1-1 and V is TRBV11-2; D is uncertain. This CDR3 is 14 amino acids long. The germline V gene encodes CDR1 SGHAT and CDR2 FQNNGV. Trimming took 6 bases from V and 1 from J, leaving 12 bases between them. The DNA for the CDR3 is TGTGCCAGCAGTTCCAGACCGAAGAACACTGAAGCTTTCTTT. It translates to CASSSRPKNTEAFF.

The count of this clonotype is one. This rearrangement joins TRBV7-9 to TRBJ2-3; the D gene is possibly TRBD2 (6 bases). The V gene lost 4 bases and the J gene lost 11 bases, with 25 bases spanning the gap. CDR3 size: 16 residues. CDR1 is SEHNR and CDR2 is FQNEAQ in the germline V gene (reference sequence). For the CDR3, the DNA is TGTGCCAGCAGCTATGGGGCGGAGGCTAGCGTCAAACAGCAGTATTTT. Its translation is CASSYGAEASVKQQYF.

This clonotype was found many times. CDR3 sequence (DNA): TGTGCCAGCAGTCCCAGCCAGGGGAGTTACACTGAAGCTTTCTTT. Amino acids: CASSPSQGSYTEAFF. The rearrangement links TRBV28 to TRBJ1-1; D might be TRBD1 (6 bases). In germline, CDR1 is MDHEN, CDR2 SYDVKM. V gave up 5 bases and J gave up 3 bases, with 16 bases separating them. CDR3 length equals 15 residues.

The CDR3, as DNA: TGCGCCAGCAGCCTCCAGGGGTCCTCCTACGAGCAGTACTTC. Its translation is CASSLQGSSYEQYF. The J gene is TRBJ2-7, the V gene TRBV5-1; D is possibly TRBD1 (6 bases). From germline, CDR1 is SGHRS and CDR2 YFSETQ. Trimming removed 4 bases at V and 0 bases at J, with 11 bases between. CDR3 length equals 14 residues.

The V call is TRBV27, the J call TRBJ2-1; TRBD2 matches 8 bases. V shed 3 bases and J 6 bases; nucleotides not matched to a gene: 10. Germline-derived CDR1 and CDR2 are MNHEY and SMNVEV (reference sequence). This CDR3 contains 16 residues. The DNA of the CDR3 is TGTGCCAGCAGTTTGTACGGGAGGGCCTTAGGCAATGAGCAGTTCTTC. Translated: CASSLYGRALGNEQFF.

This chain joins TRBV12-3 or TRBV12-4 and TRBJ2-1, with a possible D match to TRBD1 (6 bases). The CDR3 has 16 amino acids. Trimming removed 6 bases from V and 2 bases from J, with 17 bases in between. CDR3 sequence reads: CASSTQLRTAYNEQFF. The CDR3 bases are TGTGCCAGCAGCACCCAACTCCGGACAGCCTACAATGAGCAGTTCTTC.

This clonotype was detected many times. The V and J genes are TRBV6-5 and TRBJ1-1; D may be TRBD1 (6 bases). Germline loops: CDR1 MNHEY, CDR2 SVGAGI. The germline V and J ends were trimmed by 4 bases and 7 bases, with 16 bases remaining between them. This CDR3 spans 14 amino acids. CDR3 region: CASSSTPDSNEAFF. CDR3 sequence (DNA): TGTGCCAGCAGTTCCACCCCGGACAGTAATGAAGCTTTCTTT.

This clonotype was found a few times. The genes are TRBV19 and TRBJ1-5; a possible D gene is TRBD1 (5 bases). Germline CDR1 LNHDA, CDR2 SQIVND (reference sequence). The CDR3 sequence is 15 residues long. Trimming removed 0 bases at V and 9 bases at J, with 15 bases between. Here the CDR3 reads CASSIEDGGLMPQHF. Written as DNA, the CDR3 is TGTGCCAGTAGTATAGAAGACGGGGGTCTGATGCCCCAGCATTTT.

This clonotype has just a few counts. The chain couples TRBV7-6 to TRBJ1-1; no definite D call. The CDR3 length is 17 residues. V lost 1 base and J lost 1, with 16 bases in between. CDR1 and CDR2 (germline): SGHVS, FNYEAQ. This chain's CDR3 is CASSLVTDKGGNTEAFF. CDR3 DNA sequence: TGTGCCAGCAGCTTAGTTACCGACAAGGGAGGGAACACTGAAGCTTTCTTT.

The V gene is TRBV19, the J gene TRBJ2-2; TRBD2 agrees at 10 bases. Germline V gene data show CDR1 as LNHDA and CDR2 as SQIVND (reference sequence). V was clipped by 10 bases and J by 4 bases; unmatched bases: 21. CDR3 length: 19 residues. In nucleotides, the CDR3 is TGTGCCACCACTCCCCGGCCAGCGGGAGGGCCGGTAATCACCGGGGAGCTGTTTTTT. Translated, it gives CATTPRPAGGPVITGELFF.

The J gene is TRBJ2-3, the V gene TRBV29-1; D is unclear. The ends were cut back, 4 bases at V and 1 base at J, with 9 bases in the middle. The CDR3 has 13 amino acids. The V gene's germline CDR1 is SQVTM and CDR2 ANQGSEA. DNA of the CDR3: TGCAGCGTTGGAGCCAGAGGCACAGATACGCAGTATTTT. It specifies CSVGARGTDTQYF.

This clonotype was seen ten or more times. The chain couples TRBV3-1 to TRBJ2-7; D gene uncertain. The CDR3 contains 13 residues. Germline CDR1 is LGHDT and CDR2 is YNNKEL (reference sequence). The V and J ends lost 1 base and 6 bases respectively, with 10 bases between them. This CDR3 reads CASSQARVSEQYF. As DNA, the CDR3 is TGTGCCAGCAGCCAAGCGCGCGTATCCGAGCAGTACTTC.

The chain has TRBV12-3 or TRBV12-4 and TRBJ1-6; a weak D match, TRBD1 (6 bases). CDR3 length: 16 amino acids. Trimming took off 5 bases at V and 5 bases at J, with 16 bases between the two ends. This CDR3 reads CASSQPIGTNNSPLHF. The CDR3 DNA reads TGTGCCAGCAGTCAACCAATCGGGACAAATAATTCACCCCTCCACTTT.

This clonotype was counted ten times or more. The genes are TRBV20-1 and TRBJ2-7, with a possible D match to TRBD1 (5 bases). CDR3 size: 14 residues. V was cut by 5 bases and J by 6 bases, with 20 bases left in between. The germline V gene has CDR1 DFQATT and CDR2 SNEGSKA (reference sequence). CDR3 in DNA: TGCAGTGCTTTGGGGCCGTATGATTGGGGCGAGCAGTACTTC. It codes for CSALGPYDWGEQYF.

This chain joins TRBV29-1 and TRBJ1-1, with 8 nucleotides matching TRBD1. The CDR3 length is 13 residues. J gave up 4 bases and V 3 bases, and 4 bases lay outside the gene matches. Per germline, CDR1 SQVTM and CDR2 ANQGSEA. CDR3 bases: TGCAGCGTTGACCCCAGGGGGCTCACTGAAGCTTTCTTT. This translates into CSVDPRGLTEAFF.

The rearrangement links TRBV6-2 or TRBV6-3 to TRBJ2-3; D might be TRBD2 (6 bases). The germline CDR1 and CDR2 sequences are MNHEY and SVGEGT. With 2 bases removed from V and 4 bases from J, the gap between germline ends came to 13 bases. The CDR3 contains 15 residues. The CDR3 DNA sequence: TGTGCCAGCAGTTACCGGAGGGGACGGGCAGATACGCAGTATTTT. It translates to CASSYRRGRADTQYF.

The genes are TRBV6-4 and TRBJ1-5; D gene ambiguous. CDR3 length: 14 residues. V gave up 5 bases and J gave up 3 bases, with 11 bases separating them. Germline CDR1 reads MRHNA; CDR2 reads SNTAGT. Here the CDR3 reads CASSSLEYNQPQHF. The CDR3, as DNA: TGTGCCAGCAGTTCGTTAGAGTACAATCAGCCCCAGCATTTT.

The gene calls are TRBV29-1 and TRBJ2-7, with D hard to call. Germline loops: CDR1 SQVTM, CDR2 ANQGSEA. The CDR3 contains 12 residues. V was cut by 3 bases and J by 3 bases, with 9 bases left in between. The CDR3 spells CSVDGKGYEQYF. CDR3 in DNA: TGCAGCGTTGACGGAAAGGGCTACGAGCAGTACTTC.

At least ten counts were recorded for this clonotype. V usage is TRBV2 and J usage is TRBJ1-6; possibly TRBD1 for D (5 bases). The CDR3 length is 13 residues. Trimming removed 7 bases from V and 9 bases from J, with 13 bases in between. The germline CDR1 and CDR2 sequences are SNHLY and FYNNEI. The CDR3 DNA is TGTGCCAGCATGGGCAGGGACGGTTCACCCCTCCACTTT. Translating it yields CASMGRDGSPLHF.